This TCR beta chain appears in the sequencing data of a study of T cells after yellow fever vaccination. Study-level points and caveats: Highly abundant clonotypes carried over from the bulk population could end up in FACS-sorted repertoires as contaminants.

This clonotype was counted a few times. Its target is not known. TCRdb reprocessed the 5' RACE reads with MiXCR, giving one entry per CDR3 protein. Of around 330,000 distinct CDR3 sequences in the sample, around 3.6% were seen once. This CDR3 region has 11 residues. The germline V and J ends were trimmed by 3 bases and 7 bases, with 3 bases remaining between them. The V gene's germline CDR1 is KGHDR and CDR2 SFDVKD. The TCR was taken from a man younger than 35 who received the YFV17D yellow fever vaccine. The chain carries TRBV24-1 and TRBJ1-5; no clear D. The sample in question was PBMCs, obtained on the day of the yellow fever booster vaccination. CDR3 DNA: TGTGCCACCAGTGATCCCCAGCCCCAGCATTTT. Translation gives CATSDPQPQHF.